This T cell receptor (beta chain) was documented in a study of blood T cells in healthy people across ages. This clonotype was detected only a few times. CDR3 size: 15 residues. Trimming removed 6 bases from V and 5 bases from J; junction bases left unmatched: 10. The second PCR ran roughly 6 to 11 cycles with a sample-barcoded 5' primer and J-beta primers. MiXCR, run by TCRdb on the 5' RACE reads, gives a single entry per CDR3 protein. The repertoire has approximately 800,000 distinct CDR3 sequences, under 30% of them found once; the top ten carry roughly 3.1%. These data also featured in a second study, about T cells of mothers and their children.

The sample comprised blood. The chain links TRBV12-3 or TRBV12-4 to TRBJ2-1, with 7 bases that match TRBD2. This sequence was found in a boy aged 5-17 years in good health. The CDR3 here is CASSLSGNPNNEQFF. The CDR3 bases are TGTGCCAGCAGCCTCAGCGGGAACCCAAACAATGAGCAGTTCTTC.